Listed below are T cell receptor beta chains from one sample, sequenced in a study of T cell repertoires in cytomegalovirus infection. TCRdb reprocessed the reads via MiXCR and lists one record per CDR3 protein. The data contain hundreds of thousands of distinct CDR3 sequences, approximately 31% of them singletons. These receptors are not linked to any known antigen. The source was cultured CD8+ T cells from PBMCs, collected from culture after CMV antigen stimulation. The receptors were sampled from a human donor in good health (CMV status not recorded). Some clones in this sample may be carry-over from other donors' samples. The CDR3 runs from the conserved cysteine through the conserved F or W. The order of the fields is D gene, clone size, V gene, J gene, CDR3 DNA, CDR3 protein. A D gene is named only where the DNA matches it firmly. Size values are once, few and many counts, or a class for expanded clones, and some rows have none.

D: TRBD1; size: .; V: TRBV6-6; J: TRBJ1-2; DNA: TGTGCCAGCAGTTACCCCGGACAGGTCCTCTCTTATGGCTACACCTTC; CDR3: CASSYPGQVLSYGYTF
D: .; size: .; V: TRBV4-3; J: TRBJ2-3; DNA: TGCGCCAGCAGTCAAGGCGAGGGGGTCACAGATACGCAGTATTTT; CDR3: CASSQGEGVTDTQYF
D: .; size: once; V: TRBV6-8; J: TRBJ1-2; DNA: TGTGCCAGCAGCGATGACAACCGGGCGGCATTTCATGGCTACACCTTC; CDR3: CASSDDNRAAFHGYTF
D: TRBD1; size: few; V: TRBV6-1; J: TRBJ1-5; DNA: TGTGCCAGCAGCCGCAGGGGGCGAGTCGGCAATCAGCCCCAGCATTTT; CDR3: CASSRRGRVGNQPQHF
D: .; size: .; V: TRBV7-9; J: TRBJ1-6; DNA: TGTGCCAGCAGCGTCACGCCAGGGTTTTACTATAATTCACCCCTCCACTTT; CDR3: CASSVTPGFYYNSPLHF
D: TRBD1; size: .; V: TRBV5-1; J: TRBJ2-1; DNA: TGCGCCAGCAGCTTCAGGACAGGGCTCCATGAGCAGTTCTTC; CDR3: CASSFRTGLHEQFF
D: .; size: .; V: TRBV5-1; J: TRBJ1-1; DNA: TGCGCCAGCAGCTTGGGGGTGCTGAACACTGAAGCTTTCTTT; CDR3: CASSLGVLNTEAFF
D: .; size: many; V: TRBV6-5; J: TRBJ2-2; DNA: TGTGCCTCCGGTTGGGTGGGCGCGAACACCGGGGAGCTGTTTTTT; CDR3: CASGWVGANTGELFF
D: .; size: many; V: TRBV7-8; J: TRBJ2-1; DNA: TGTGCCAGCAGCTTAGACCACTACAATGAGCAGTTCTTC; CDR3: CASSLDHYNEQFF
D: .; size: .; V: TRBV3-1; J: TRBJ1-5; DNA: TGTGCCAGCACGCAGGGAGGAAATAAGCCCCAGCATTTT; CDR3: CASTQGGNKPQHF
D: .; size: .; V: TRBV15; J: TRBJ2-4; DNA: TGTGCCACCAACGGCCCTCAGGCGGGGAACATTCAGTACTTC; CDR3: CATNGPQAGNIQYF
D: .; size: .; V: TRBV27; J: TRBJ2-1; DNA: TGTGCCAGCACTAGTGGGGCCTACCACAATGAGCAGTTCTTC; CDR3: CASTSGAYHNEQFF
D: .; size: few; V: TRBV4-1; J: TRBJ1-1; DNA: TGCGCCAGCAGCCAGGAATGGGCGACTGGAACTGAAGCTTTCTTT; CDR3: CASSQEWATGTEAFF